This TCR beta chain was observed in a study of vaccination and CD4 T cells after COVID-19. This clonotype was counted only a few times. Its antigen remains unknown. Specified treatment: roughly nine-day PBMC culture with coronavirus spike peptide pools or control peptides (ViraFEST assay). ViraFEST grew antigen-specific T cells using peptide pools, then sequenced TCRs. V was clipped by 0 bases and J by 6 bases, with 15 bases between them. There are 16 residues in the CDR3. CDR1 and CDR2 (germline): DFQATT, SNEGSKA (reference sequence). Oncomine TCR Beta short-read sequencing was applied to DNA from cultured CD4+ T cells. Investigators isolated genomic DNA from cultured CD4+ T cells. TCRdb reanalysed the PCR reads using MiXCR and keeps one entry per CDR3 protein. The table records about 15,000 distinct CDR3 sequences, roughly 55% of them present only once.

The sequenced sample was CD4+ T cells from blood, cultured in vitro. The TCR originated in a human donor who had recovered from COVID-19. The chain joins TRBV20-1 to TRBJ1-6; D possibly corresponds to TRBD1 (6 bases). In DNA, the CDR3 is TGCAGTGCTAGAGAGCGCCGGGACAAGTTTAATTCACCCCTCCACTTT. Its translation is CSARERRDKFNSPLHF.